This T cell receptor (beta chain) emerged from a study of cytomegalovirus exposure and HLA in healthy donors. It was with 60 Vbeta and 13 Jbeta primers that the PCR ran. Assay used: immunoSEQ multiplex PCR; TCRdb lists only in-frame clones, some missing. The data show 120,000 or so clones, roughly 80% seen once. V lost 1 base and J lost 6, with 11 bases in between. CDR3 size: 13 residues. Germline V gene data show CDR1 as SGHRS and CDR2 as YFSETQ. General study findings and limits: According to a later analysis, most TCR beta chains associated with CMV appeared HLA-restricted. Later analysis demonstrated an association between a missense DCLRE1C variant and TCR beta V- and J-gene trimming.

For this clone: The antigen is unknown.

Sequenced: PBMCs. The sequence came from a man aged 25 to 40 in good health and CMV-seropositive. The rearrangement links TRBV5-1 to TRBJ2-7; possible D gene TRBD1, 8 bases. In nucleotides, the CDR3 is TGCGCCAGCAGCTTGACAGGGGGGGTCGAGCAGTACTTC. The encoded protein is CASSLTGGVEQYF.